Following are 9 T cell receptor beta chains from one sample sequenced in a study of T cells in Graves' hyperthyroidism and ophthalmopathy. From RNA transcripts, TCR beta CDR3 regions were amplified. The primer set for the first-round RT-PCR of the TCR CDR3 was HTBI. TCRdb ran MiXCR on the multiplex PCR reads and lists one entry per CDR3 protein. The repertoire holds around 450,000 distinct CDR3 sequences, with approximately 15% as singletons. Sequenced sample: blood. The receptors derive from a woman between 18 and 30 years old with Graves' hyperthyroidism.

The chain combines TRBV19 with TRBJ2-1; 11 positions match TRBD2. CDR3 size: 15 residues. V trimming: 4 bases; J trimming: 9 bases; junction bases outside the gene matches: 8. The germline V gene encodes CDR1 LNHDA and CDR2 SQIVND (reference sequence). The CDR3 sequence is CASSTLLAGEREQFF. DNA for the CDR3: TGTGCCAGTAGTACACTACTAGCGGGAGAACGTGAGCAGTTCTTC.

There are a few counts of this clonotype. The chain has TRBV6-5 and TRBJ2-2; TRBD2 matches 10 bases. CDR1 is MNHEY, CDR2 SVGAGI, per germline. Trimming at V came to 7 bases and at J to 4 bases, leaving 9 bases not matched to a gene. CDR3 size: 16 residues. The CDR3 here is CASNSGLAVLTGELFF. DNA for the CDR3: TGTGCCAGCAATTCCGGACTAGCGGTACTCACCGGGGAGCTGTTTTTT.

This clonotype was detected ten times or more. V usage is TRBV7-2 and J usage is TRBJ2-7, with 7 nucleotides matching TRBD2. The CDR3 is 15 residues long. J gave up 6 bases and V 3 bases, and 11 bases lay outside the gene matches. Germline-derived CDR1 and CDR2 are SGHTA and FQGNSA. The CDR3, as DNA: TGTGCCAGCAGCTTCGAGCCTAGGACGGGAGGCGAGCAGTACTTC. This sequence encodes CASSFEPRTGGEQYF.

The chain is built from TRBV20-1 and TRBJ1-5; maybe TRBD1 (5 bases). V lost 1 base to trimming and J lost 1 base, with 8 bases between them. The CDR3 length is 14 residues. The germline gives CDR1 DFQATT, CDR2 SNEGSKA (reference sequence). The CDR3: CSARVRGSNQPQHF. The DNA for the CDR3 is TGCAGTGCTAGAGTGCGGGGGAGCAATCAGCCCCAGCATTTT.

The chain has TRBV28 and TRBJ2-7, with 8 bases that match TRBD2. The germline gives CDR1 MDHEN, CDR2 SYDVKM. The CDR3 totals 17 residues. The V segment lost 6 bases and the J segment 2 bases; nucleotides outside the gene matches: 15. The CDR3 region has the DNA TGTGCCAGCAGCCAAAAGGTTAGGCTAGCGGGCACCTACGAGCAGTACTTC. Protein product: CASSQKVRLAGTYEQYF.

The table lists this clonotype with many counts. The rearrangement links TRBV5-1 to TRBJ1-1; D not certain. Between the trimmed V and J ends, which lost 4 bases and 0 bases, there was a span of 16 bases. Germline values: CDR1 SGHRS, CDR2 YFSETQ. The CDR3 totals 16 residues. The CDR3 DNA reads as TGCGCCAGCAGCGAGCAGGAAAAATTGATGAACACTGAAGCTTTCTTT. Encoded protein: CASSEQEKLMNTEAFF.

This clonotype was recorded at least ten times. The chain joins TRBV6-2 or TRBV6-3 to TRBJ2-5, with 11 nucleotides matching TRBD2. The CDR3 contains 16 residues. Germline V gene sequence: CDR1 MNHEY, CDR2 SVGEGT. The J segment lost 5 bases and the V segment lost 7 bases, leaving 12 bases of the junction unmatched. CDR3 in DNA: TGTGCCAGCAACGAACTAGCGGGAGCCACCGGGGAGACCCAGTACTTC. Amino acids: CASNELAGATGETQYF.

At least ten counts were recorded for this clonotype. The rearrangement uses TRBV7-2 and TRBJ2-7, with 8 bases identical to TRBD2. Germline values: CDR1 SGHTA, CDR2 FQGNSA. The CDR3 has 15 residues. The V segment lost 2 bases and the J segment 2 bases; nucleotides outside the gene matches: 5. As DNA, the CDR3 is TGTGCCAGCAGCTTATCTGCTAGCGGGCCCTACGAGCAGTACTTC. It translates to CASSLSASGPYEQYF.

This clonotype appeared a few times. The J gene is TRBJ2-1, the V gene TRBV29-1; 13 bases agree with TRBD2. Germline-derived CDR1 and CDR2 are SQVTM and ANQGSEA. This CDR3 has 17 amino acids. J lost 0 bases, V lost 7 bases, and 9 bases had no gene match. The CDR3 reads CSAPGLAGISSYNEQFF. The CDR3 DNA reads TGCAGCGCCCCGGGACTAGCGGGAATAAGCTCCTACAATGAGCAGTTCTTC.